This T cell receptor beta chain comes out of a study of cytomegalovirus exposure and HLA in healthy donors. Study-level results: A later analysis showed TCR association rates differing by HLA locus, peaking at DRB1 and lowest at HLA-C. The study listed approximately 160 cytomegalovirus-associated TCR beta chains.

The CDR3 has 16 amino acids. Per the germline V gene, CDR1 is MGHRA and CDR2 is YSYEKL. V trimming: 2 bases; J trimming: 3 bases; junction bases outside the gene matches: 6. Primers: 60 Vbeta forward and 13 Jbeta reverse. Sequencing was performed with immunoSEQ multiplex PCR; in TCRdb, only in-frame clones are kept and a portion is missing. The data contain 90,000 to 120,000 clones, 82% of them seen just once; the ten biggest clones take up about 2.5%. A word on this clone: Its antigen is still unknown.

The chain uses TRBV4-1 and TRBJ2-1; 8 bases align to TRBD2. This clonotype originated in a man aged 30 to 45 in good health and CMV-seropositive. Input material: PBMCs. The CDR3: CASSQMPGLDYNEQFF. CDR3 nucleotide sequence: TGCGCCAGCAGCCAAATGCCGGGACTAGACTACAATGAGCAGTTCTTC.